The next 17 T cell receptor beta chains were all read from a single sample in a study of T cells in Graves' hyperthyroidism and ophthalmopathy. TCR beta CDR3 regions were amplified from RNA transcripts. Researchers ran a first-round RT-PCR on the TCR CDR3 using the HTBI primer set. In TCRdb, the multiplex PCR reads were re-called with MiXCR into one record per CDR3 protein. The profile covers about 260,000 distinct CDR3 sequences, with less than 30% appearing a single time and about 30% taken by the ten largest. The sample comprised blood. The receptors originated from a man aged 40-49 years with Graves' hyperthyroidism that later progressed to Graves' ophthalmopathy.

This clonotype was seen ten or more times. The J gene is TRBJ1-1, the V gene TRBV3-1; D gene uncertain. V shed 0 bases and J shed 1 base, with 6 bases lying between them. From germline, CDR1 is LGHDT and CDR2 YNNKEL (reference sequence). The CDR3 length is 14 residues. The CDR3 DNA sequence: TGTGCCAGCAGCCAAGAGCACCGGAACACTGAAGCTTTCTTT. Translating it yields CASSQEHRNTEAFF.

This clonotype was recorded many times. The CDR3 DNA follows: TGTGCCAGCAGTTTAACAGCGAGCCCAGCCGAGCAGTACTTC. Translated: CASSLTASPAEQYF. The chain uses TRBV12-3 or TRBV12-4 and TRBJ2-7; D is uncertain. V gave up 2 bases and J gave up 6 bases, with 14 bases separating them. This CDR3 has 14 residues.

This clonotype was counted a few times. The chain couples TRBV20-1 to TRBJ2-5; D is ambiguous. Germline V gene sequence: CDR1 DFQATT, CDR2 SNEGSKA (reference sequence). V lost 3 bases and J lost 1, with 12 bases in between. The CDR3 covers 14 residues. The DNA for the CDR3 is TGCAGTGCTAGTTCTATCCGGATCCAAGAGACCCAGTACTTC. The encoded protein is CSASSIRIQETQYF.

This clonotype was recorded a few times. At one boundary the junction diverges from the germline segment, which might be a read error. The CDR3 nucleotides read TGTGCCAGCAGCCAACGGGCTTCCTTCGAGCAGTACTTC. Its translation: CASSQRASFEQYF. The chain carries TRBV12-3 or TRBV12-4 and TRBJ2-7; no definite D call. CDR3 length: 13 amino acids.

This sequence joins TRBV28 and TRBJ1-5, with TRBD1 matching 10 bases. Unmatched junction bases numbered 11, after V lost 3 bases and J lost 6 bases. From germline, CDR1 is MDHEN and CDR2 SYDVKM. CDR3 length equals 17 residues. For the CDR3, the DNA is TGTGCCAGCAGTTTCGGCCTATCCGGGACAGGGGTTCAGCCCCAGCATTTT. Translated, it gives CASSFGLSGTGVQPQHF. The entire variable domain, with the rest obtained from reference TRBV28 and TRBJ1-5, is as follows: DVKVTQSSRYLVKRTGEKVFLECVQDMDHENMFWYRQDPGLGLRLIYFSYDVKMKEKGDIPEGYSVSREKKERFSLILESASTNQTSMYLCASSFGLSGTGVQPQHFGDGTRLSIL.

This clonotype was detected many times. The chain links TRBV6-2 or TRBV6-3 to TRBJ1-2; 7 bases line up with TRBD1. V lost 6 bases to trimming and J lost 0 bases; unmatched junction nucleotides: 4. The CDR3 runs 14 residues. The germline CDR1 and CDR2 sequences are MNHEY and SVGEGT. CDR3 amino acids: CASRQQGTNYGYTF. The CDR3 coding sequence is TGTGCCAGCAGGCAACAGGGGACTAACTATGGCTACACCTTC.

Ten or more counts support this clonotype. The V and J genes are TRBV11-2 and TRBJ1-2; 7 bases line up with TRBD1. Germline assignment: CDR1 SGHAT and CDR2 FQNNGV. V shed 1 base, J shed 4 bases, and the junction held 3 bases outside the gene matches. This CDR3 contains 14 residues. CDR3: CASSLGQGGYGYTF. The DNA for the CDR3 is TGTGCCAGCAGCTTAGGACAGGGTGGCTATGGCTACACCTTC.

In this sample, this clonotype turned up many times. The junction differs from germline at one of its ends, possibly a read error. The chain combines TRBV9 with TRBJ2-2; perhaps D is TRBD1 or TRBD2 (5 bases each). This CDR3 spans 15 amino acids. Germline CDR1 and CDR2: SGDLS and YYNGEE. The CDR3 sequence: CASSAEGTNTRELFF. CDR3 DNA sequence: TGTGCCAGCAGCGCAGAGGGGACGAACACCAGGGAGCTGTTTTTT.

This clonotype was detected ten times or more. The chain has TRBV6-5 and TRBJ2-7, with TRBD1 matching over 7 bases. The ends lost 4 bases at V and 0 bases at J; junction bases unmatched: 3. The length of the CDR3 is 14 residues. Germline assignment: CDR1 MNHEY and CDR2 SVGAGI. CDR3 loop: CASSLQGSSYEQYF. The CDR3 nucleotides read TGTGCCAGCAGTTTACAGGGGAGCTCCTACGAGCAGTACTTC.

The gene calls are TRBV9 and TRBJ2-5, with D perhaps TRBD2 (5 bases). The CDR3 is 14 residues long. Germline CDR1 reads SGDLS; CDR2 reads YYNGEE. Trimming stripped 0 bases from V and 3 bases from J, with 9 bases between. The CDR3 DNA reads as TGTGCCAGCAGCGTAGGGTCCGGGAAAGAGACCCAGTACTTC. Protein: CASSVGSGKETQYF.

This clonotype was seen many times. The rearrangement joins TRBV28 to TRBJ2-1, with D possibly being TRBD1 (6 bases). The V gene lost 4 bases and the J gene lost 1 base, with 23 bases spanning the gap. This CDR3 spans 19 amino acids. CDR1 is MDHEN, CDR2 SYDVKM, per germline. CDR3 bases: TGTGCCAGCAGTTCCCTACCCCCCTACAGGGTGGCATCCTACAATGAGCAGTTCTTC. Translating gives CASSSLPPYRVASYNEQFF.

This clonotype was seen repeatedly, ten times or more. This rearrangement joins TRBV12-3 or TRBV12-4 to TRBJ2-5, with 8 bases matching TRBD2. The CDR3 extends over 14 amino acids. J gave up 5 bases and V 5 bases, and 7 bases lay outside the gene matches. The CDR3 region has the DNA TGTGCCAGCAGTCGGGGACTAGTATCCGAGACCCAGTACTTC. It yields the protein CASSRGLVSETQYF.

This clonotype has at least ten counts. This rearrangement joins TRBV10-3 to TRBJ1-1; no reliable D call. The CDR3 has 13 residues. V was cut by 7 bases and J by 1 base, with 10 bases left in between. The V gene's germline CDR1 is ENHRY and CDR2 SYGVKD. The CDR3 bases are TGTGCCATCACGGTCCAGTCGAACACTGAAGCTTTCTTT. This encodes CAITVQSNTEAFF.

Many counts were recorded for this clonotype. This chain joins TRBV12-3 or TRBV12-4 and TRBJ2-2; D is possibly TRBD1 (6 bases). The CDR3 consists of 15 residues. Trimming pared 4 bases from V and 4 bases from J, leaving 13 bases between. CDR3 DNA sequence: TGTGCCAGCAGTTCGAACAGGGCCGGCACCGGGGAGCTGTTTTTT. It encodes CASSSNRAGTGELFF.

This clonotype occurred many times. This chain joins TRBV12-3 or TRBV12-4 and TRBJ2-7; D perhaps matches TRBD1 (5 bases). This CDR3 comprises 15 residues. The V end was cut by 6 bases, the J end by 4 bases, with 19 bases between. The CDR3 sequence is CASSRKTARTYEQYF. The CDR3, as DNA: TGTGCCAGCAGCCGTAAGACGGCCAGGACATACGAGCAGTACTTC.

Ten or more counts support this clonotype. V gene TRBV3-1 combines with J gene TRBJ1-2; D remains unclear. The CDR3 sequence is 14 residues long. Trimming pared 1 base from V and 3 bases from J, leaving 9 bases between. The germline CDR1 and CDR2 sequences are LGHDT and YNNKEL (reference sequence). CDR3 sequence: CASSQGGPHYGYTF. The CDR3 nucleotides are TGTGCCAGCAGCCAAGGCGGGCCACACTATGGCTACACCTTC. The full variable domain, rest sourced from reference TRBV3-1 and TRBJ1-2, is DTAVSQTPKYLVTQMGNDKSIKCEQNLGHDTMYWYKQDSKKFLKIMFSYNNKELIINETVPNRFSPKSPDKAHLNLHINSLELGDSAVYFCASSQGGPHYGYTFGSGTRLTVV.

The chain employs TRBV5-1 and TRBJ2-2; TRBD1 matches 8 bases. Germline lookup yields CDR1 SGHRS and CDR2 YFSETQ. CDR3 length: 15 amino acids. V lost 0 bases to trimming and J lost 6 bases; unmatched junction nucleotides: 4. The DNA of the CDR3 is TGCGCCAGCAGCTTGGGTCAGGGGGCGTCCGGGGAGCTGTTTTTT. Translation: CASSLGQGASGELFF.